The next 28 T cell receptor beta chains were all read from a single sample in a study of blood T cell repertoires in COVID-19. Generated by immunoSEQ multiplex PCR, the TCRdb table keeps only in-frame clones and is missing some. The sample has roughly 150,000 clones, approximately 90% seen once. The sequenced sample consisted of peripheral blood. These receptor sequences come from a young man with COVID-19, enrolled during active disease.

This clone appeared once. The chain employs TRBV6-4 and TRBJ2-3; TRBD2 agrees at 10 bases. The CDR3 runs 15 residues. The germline gives CDR1 MRHNA, CDR2 SNTAGT. The V gene end was trimmed by 6 bases and the J gene end by 2 bases; junction bases not matched to a gene: 5. CDR3 coding DNA: TGTGCCAGCAGCAGGACTAGCGGAAACACAGATACGCAGTATTTT. Its protein product is CASSRTSGNTDTQYF.

V and J are TRBV4-2 and TRBJ1-1, with D perhaps TRBD1 (5 bases). CDR1 and CDR2 (germline): LGHNA, YNFKEQ. V was clipped by 4 bases and J by 4 bases, with 10 bases between them. This CDR3 has 13 residues. Written as DNA, the CDR3 is TGTGCCAGCAGCCGAGACAGATCCACTGAAGCTTTCTTT. Encoded protein: CASSRDRSTEAFF.

This clone was counted once. The chain couples TRBV29-1 to TRBJ1-2; possibly TRBD1 for D (6 bases). Germline-derived CDR1 and CDR2 are SQVTM and ANQGSEA. V was cut by 4 bases and J by 4 bases, with 16 bases left in between. CDR3 length equals 14 residues. The DNA for the CDR3 is TGCAGCGTTGCAACGACAGGATTTAGCTATGGCTACACCTTC. It specifies CSVATTGFSYGYTF.

This clone appeared once. The V and J genes are TRBV5-1 and TRBJ2-1; D is possibly TRBD1 (5 bases). Per germline, CDR1 SGHRS and CDR2 YFSETQ. The CDR3 sequence is 14 residues long. V lost 1 base and J lost 5, with 10 bases in between. CDR3 protein: CASSLSGPNNEQFF. The CDR3, as DNA: TGCGCCAGCAGCTTGTCAGGGCCTAACAATGAGCAGTTCTTC.

J is TRBJ1-4 and V is TRBV19, with TRBD1 matching 10 bases. Germline trimming cut 5 bases from V and 8 bases from J; bases unmatched to any gene: 8. Germline V lookup: CDR1 LNHDA, CDR2 SQIVND (reference sequence). The CDR3 is 15 residues long. In DNA, the CDR3 is TGTGCCAGTAGTCCCGGGGACAGGGGCTTAGAAAAACTGTTTTTT. Protein: CASSPGDRGLEKLFF.

This clone was found once. V is TRBV7-2 and J is TRBJ2-7; D is possibly TRBD1 (5 bases). This CDR3 is built from 15 residues. Germline V gives CDR1 SGHTA, CDR2 FQGNSA. V dropped 1 base and J dropped 4 bases, with 14 bases sitting between them. CDR3: CASSLVGAGEYEQYF. In nucleotides, the CDR3 is TGTGCCAGCAGCTTAGTTGGGGCTGGAGAATACGAGCAGTACTTC.

The CDR3 DNA sequence: TGTGCCAGTAGACAGGCGCCTAATTCACCCCTCCACTTT. Its translation: CASRQAPNSPLHF. The chain joins TRBV19 to TRBJ1-6; tentative D call: TRBD1 (5 bases). V shed 6 bases and J shed 6 bases, with 9 bases lying between them. Germline assignment: CDR1 LNHDA and CDR2 SQIVND (reference sequence). The CDR3 runs to 13 residues.

Comment on this clone: Compared with germline, one end of the junction differs, possibly owing to a read error. This chain connects TRBV28 to TRBJ1-4; tentative D call: TRBD1 (5 bases). Germline lookup yields CDR1 MDHEN and CDR2 SYDVKM. The CDR3 has 14 amino acids. The CDR3 DNA sequence: TGTGCCAGCAGTCCCGTAGACAGTTACGAAAAACTGCTTTTT. Its protein is CASSPVDSYEKLLF.

J is TRBJ2-1 and V is TRBV19; 7 bases fit TRBD1. Germline V gives CDR1 LNHDA, CDR2 SQIVND (reference sequence). This CDR3 contains 16 residues. The trim removed 6 bases at V and 8 bases at J, leaving 16 bases unmatched. CDR3 DNA sequence: TGTGCCAGTAGCGGGACAGTTCACAGGGGTAGAGATGAGCAGTTCTTC. As protein: CASSGTVHRGRDEQFF.

V and J are TRBV15 and TRBJ2-2; possibly TRBD2 for D (6 bases). Germline values: CDR1 LNHNV, CDR2 YYDKDF (reference sequence). The CDR3 spans 16 residues. V was clipped by 0 bases and J by 4 bases, with 12 bases between them. The CDR3 spells CATSRDRRAGTGELFF. In DNA form, the CDR3 reads TGTGCCACCAGCAGAGATCGGAGGGCGGGCACCGGGGAGCTGTTTTTT.

The chain recombines TRBV10-3 with TRBJ2-7; 8 bases fit TRBD2. Per the germline V gene, CDR1 is ENHRY and CDR2 is SYGVKD. J lost 5 bases, V lost 7 bases, and 7 bases had no gene match. This CDR3 has 13 amino acids. DNA for the CDR3: TGTGCCATCAAACGGGAGGGCGGGGACGAGCAGTACTTC. Translated: CAIKREGGDEQYF.

The rearrangement joins TRBV28 to TRBJ2-7, with 16 positions matching TRBD2. Germline CDR1 and CDR2: MDHEN and SYDVKM. There are 16 residues in the CDR3. V lost 5 bases to trimming and J lost 5 bases; unmatched junction nucleotides: 6. The CDR3 protein is CASSPGTSGRGHEQYF. Here the CDR3 DNA reads TGTGCCAGCAGTCCAGGGACTAGCGGGAGGGGTCACGAGCAGTACTTC.

This clone was seen more than once but under ten times. This rearrangement joins TRBV30 to TRBJ1-1, with D unclear. The CDR3 runs 12 residues. V dropped 1 base and J dropped 1 base, with 4 bases sitting between them. CDR1 GTSNPN and CDR2 SVGIG come from the germline V gene (reference sequence). The CDR3 loop reads CAWSAGNTEAFF. CDR3 in DNA: TGTGCCTGGAGTGCGGGGAACACTGAAGCTTTCTTT.

This rearrangement joins TRBV7-8 to TRBJ2-6; 11 bases align to TRBD2. With 8 bases clipped from V and 0 bases from J, the junction kept 18 bases outside the gene matches. There are 21 residues in the CDR3. Germline V gives CDR1 SGHVS, CDR2 FQNEAQ. The chain's CDR3 is CASRLRRVAGGQGSGANVLTF. The CDR3 bases are TGTGCCAGCCGCCTCCGTCGGGTAGCGGGAGGGCAAGGCTCTGGGGCCAACGTCCTGACTTTC. Using reference TRBV7-8 and TRBJ2-6 for the parts outside the CDR3, the full variable domain is GAGVSQSPRYKVAKRGQDVALRCDPISGHVSLFWYQQALGQGPEFLTYFQNEAQLDKSGLPSDRFFAERPEGSVSTLKIQRTQQEDSAVYLCASRLRRVAGGQGSGANVLTFGAGSRLTVL.

The rearrangement uses TRBV7-2 and TRBJ2-5; the match to TRBD1 covers 9 bases. This CDR3 is 17 amino acids long. Looked up from germline, CDR1 is SGHTA and CDR2 is FQGNSA. J lost 5 bases, V lost 0 bases, and 10 bases had no gene match. The CDR3 sequence is CASSLALGQGKRETQYF. In DNA form, the CDR3 reads TGTGCCAGCAGCTTAGCTCTAGGACAGGGGAAGAGGGAGACCCAGTACTTC.

V and J are TRBV27 and TRBJ1-6; TRBD1 is a possible D gene (6 bases). The CDR3 covers 15 residues. V lost 5 bases to trimming and J lost 6 bases, with 14 bases between them. Looked up from germline, CDR1 is MNHEY and CDR2 is SMNVEV (reference sequence). The CDR3 region has the DNA TGTGCCAGCAGTGGCACAGGGAGGGTTAATTCACCCCTCCACTTT. This translates into CASSGTGRVNSPLHF.

This clone was detected only once. The V gene is TRBV18, the J gene TRBJ1-2, with D tentatively TRBD1 (6 bases). CDR3 size: 17 residues. The germline V gene has CDR1 KGHSH and CDR2 LQKENI. V shed 3 bases and J shed 4 bases, with 21 bases lying between them. The DNA of the CDR3 is TGTGCCAGCTCACCTTCGTACAGGGCCCTCATAAGCTATGGCTACACCTTC. This gives the protein CASSPSYRALISYGYTF.

The chain couples TRBV27 to TRBJ2-3, with 10 nucleotides matching TRBD2. This CDR3 contains 17 residues. Trimming at V came to 3 bases and at J to 6 bases, leaving 12 bases not matched to a gene. In germline, CDR1 is MNHEY, CDR2 SMNVEV (reference sequence). The CDR3 loop is CASSLRPSGRSWDTQYF. CDR3 bases: TGTGCCAGCAGTTTGCGGCCTAGCGGGAGAAGTTGGGATACGCAGTATTTT.

Of note for this clone: At one of its ends the junction is not consistent with the germline gene, which may arise from a read error. The chain combines TRBV28 with TRBJ1-4; D might be TRBD1 (6 bases). This CDR3 contains 16 residues. CDR1 MDHEN and CDR2 SYDVKM come from the germline V gene. The CDR3: CASSLTTGHRTEKLLF. CDR3 in DNA: TGTGCCAGCAGTCTCACAACGGGACACCGGACCGAAAAACTGCTTTTT.

This clone appeared a single time. V is TRBV11-2 and J is TRBJ2-5; D perhaps matches TRBD1 (5 bases). The CDR3 extends over 15 amino acids. Trimming cost V 1 base and J 2 bases, with 11 bases left between them. Germline CDR1 SGHAT, CDR2 FQNNGV. The CDR3 protein is CASSLVSGIQETQYF. The CDR3 coding sequence is TGTGCCAGCAGCTTAGTTTCAGGGATTCAAGAGACCCAGTACTTC.

As regards this clone: At one of its ends the junction is not consistent with the germline gene, which may arise from a read error. This chain connects TRBV6-2 or TRBV6-3 to TRBJ1-2; no definite D call. This CDR3 has 14 amino acids. Germline V gene sequence: CDR1 MNHEY, CDR2 SVGEGT. CDR3 region: CASSGPPASEGCTF. For the CDR3, the DNA is TGTGCCAGCAGCGGGCCTCCAGCCAGTGAAGGCTGCACCTTC.

The chain links TRBV7-9 to TRBJ2-3, with D perhaps TRBD2 (5 bases). The CDR3 has 15 residues. The germline CDR1 and CDR2 sequences are SEHNR and FQNEAQ (reference sequence). Trimming removed 6 bases from V and 2 bases from J, with 15 bases in between. This chain's CDR3 is CASSLLLRATDTQYF. The CDR3 region has the DNA TGTGCCAGCAGTCTTTTACTGAGGGCCACAGATACGCAGTATTTT.

The chain has TRBV15 and TRBJ2-2; 7 nucleotides line up with TRBD1. The germline V gene encodes CDR1 LNHNV and CDR2 YYDKDF (reference sequence). V gave up 4 bases and J gave up 1 base; unmatched junction bases: 3. The CDR3 extends over 15 amino acids. DNA of the CDR3: TGTGCCACCAGCAAACGGACAGGGAACACCGGGGAGCTGTTTTTT. Translation: CATSKRTGNTGELFF.

The J gene is TRBJ2-1, the V gene TRBV10-2; D is unclear. Trimming shortened V by 3 bases and J by 9 bases, and 6 bases separated the two germline ends. The CDR3 is 11 residues long. Germline V lookup: CDR1 WSHSY, CDR2 SAAADI. In DNA form, the CDR3 reads TGCGCCAGCAGTGATGGGCCTGAGCAGTTCTTC. Its translation: CASSDGPEQFF.

The rearrangement uses TRBV29-1 and TRBJ2-2; D unresolved. CDR1 is SQVTM, CDR2 ANQGSEA, per germline. V lost 3 bases to trimming and J lost 4 bases, with 6 bases between them. CDR3 length equals 12 residues. This CDR3 reads CSVERRTGELFF. CDR3 coding DNA: TGCAGCGTTGAGCGGCGCACCGGGGAGCTGTTTTTT.

The chain has TRBV7-9 and TRBJ2-3; 11 bases map to TRBD2. The V and J ends lost 5 bases and 2 bases, in that order; junction bases with no gene match: 6. CDR1 is SEHNR, CDR2 FQNEAQ, per germline (reference sequence). This CDR3 comprises 16 residues. This CDR3 is CASSRGTSGTTDTQYF. As DNA, the CDR3 is TGTGCCAGCAGCAGAGGGACTAGCGGAACCACAGATACGCAGTATTTT.

V and J are TRBV12-3 or TRBV12-4 and TRBJ1-2, with TRBD1 as a possible D gene (6 bases). The CDR3 is made up of 13 amino acids. With 5 bases removed from V and 1 base from J, the gap between germline ends came to 8 bases. The CDR3 spells CASSPQGNYGYTF. The CDR3 coding sequence is TGTGCCAGCAGTCCACAGGGTAACTATGGCTACACCTTC.

This chain connects TRBV11-2 to TRBJ1-1; D ambiguous. The CDR3 contains 15 residues. The germline V and J ends were trimmed by 0 bases and 0 bases, with 8 bases remaining between them. The germline CDR1 and CDR2 sequences are SGHAT and FQNNGV. CDR3 amino acids: CASSLDIGVNTEAFF. The CDR3 DNA reads as TGTGCCAGCAGCTTAGATATCGGAGTGAACACTGAAGCTTTCTTT.